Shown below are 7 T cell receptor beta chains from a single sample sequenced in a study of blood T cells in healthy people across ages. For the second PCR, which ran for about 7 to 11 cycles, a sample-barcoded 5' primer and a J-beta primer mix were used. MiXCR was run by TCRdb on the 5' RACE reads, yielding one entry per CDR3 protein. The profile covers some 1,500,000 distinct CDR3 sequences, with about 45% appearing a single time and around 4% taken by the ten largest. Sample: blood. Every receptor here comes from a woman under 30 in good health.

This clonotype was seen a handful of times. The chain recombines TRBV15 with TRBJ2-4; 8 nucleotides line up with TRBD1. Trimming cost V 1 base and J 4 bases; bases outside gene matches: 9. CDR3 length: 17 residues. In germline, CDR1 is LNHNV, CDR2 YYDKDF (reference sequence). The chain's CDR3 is CATSRGVGQEGKNIQYF. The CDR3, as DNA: TGTGCCACCAGCAGAGGGGTGGGACAGGAAGGAAAAAACATTCAGTACTTC. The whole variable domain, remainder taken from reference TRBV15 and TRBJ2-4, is DAMVIQNPRYQVTQFGKPVTLSCSQTLNHNVMYWYQQKSSQAPKLLFHYYDKDFNNEADTPDNFQSRRPNTSFCFLDIRSPGLGDTAMYLCATSRGVGQEGKNIQYFGAGTRLSVL.

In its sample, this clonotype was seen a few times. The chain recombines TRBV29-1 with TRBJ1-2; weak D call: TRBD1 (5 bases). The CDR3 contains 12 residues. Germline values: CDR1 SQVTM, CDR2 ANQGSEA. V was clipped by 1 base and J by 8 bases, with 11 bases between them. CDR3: CSVEVESGGYTF. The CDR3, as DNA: TGCAGCGTTGAAGTGGAGTCAGGGGGCTACACCTTC.

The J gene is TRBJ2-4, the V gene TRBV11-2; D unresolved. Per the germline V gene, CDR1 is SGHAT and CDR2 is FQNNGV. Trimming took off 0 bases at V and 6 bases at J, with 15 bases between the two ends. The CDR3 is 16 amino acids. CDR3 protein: CASSLDRAHFVNIQYF. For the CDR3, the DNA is TGTGCCAGCAGCTTAGATCGGGCACACTTCGTAAACATTCAGTACTTC. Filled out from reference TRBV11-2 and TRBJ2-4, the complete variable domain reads EAGVAQSPRYKIIEKRQSVAFWCNPISGHATLYWYQQILGQGPKLLIQFQNNGVVDDSQLPKDRFSAERLKGVDSTLKIQPAKLEDSAVYLCASSLDRAHFVNIQYFGAGTRLSVL.

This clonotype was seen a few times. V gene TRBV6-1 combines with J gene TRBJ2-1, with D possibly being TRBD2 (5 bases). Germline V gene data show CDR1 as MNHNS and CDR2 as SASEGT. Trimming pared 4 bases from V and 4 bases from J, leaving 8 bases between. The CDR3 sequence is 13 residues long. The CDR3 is CASSGEGYNEQFF. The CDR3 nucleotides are TGTGCCAGCAGTGGAGAGGGTTACAATGAGCAGTTCTTC.

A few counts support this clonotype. The chain's CDR3 is CAWRAGTGVRGYTF. CDR3 coding DNA: TGTGCCTGGAGGGCCGGGACTGGAGTTCGCGGCTACACCTTC. This chain uses TRBV30 with TRBJ1-2; D might be TRBD1 (5 bases). There are 14 residues in the CDR3. In germline, CDR1 is GTSNPN, CDR2 SVGIG (reference sequence). Between the trimmed V and J ends, which lost 3 bases and 8 bases, there was a span of 19 bases.

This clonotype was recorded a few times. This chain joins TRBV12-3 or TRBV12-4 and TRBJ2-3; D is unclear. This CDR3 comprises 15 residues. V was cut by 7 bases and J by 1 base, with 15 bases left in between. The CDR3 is CASNWGRRRTDTQYF. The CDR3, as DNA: TGTGCCAGCAACTGGGGAAGGCGGCGCACAGATACGCAGTATTTT.

The CDR3 sequence: CSASERQPQHF. The CDR3 DNA is TGCAGTGCTAGTGAGCGTCAGCCCCAGCATTTT. The genes are TRBV20-1 and TRBJ1-5; no clear D. With 3 bases removed from V and 6 bases from J, the gap between germline ends came to 6 bases. This CDR3 has 11 residues. From germline, CDR1 is DFQATT and CDR2 SNEGSKA (reference sequence).